This TCR beta chain was recorded in a study of shared clonotypes between healthy human individuals. Assay used: immunoSEQ multiplex PCR; TCRdb lists only in-frame clones, some missing. The sample has roughly 2.4 million clones, approximately 94% seen once; the top ten hold 0.1% to 0.15%. Germline V lookup: CDR1 SGHDT, CDR2 YYEEEE. With 1 base removed from V and 3 bases from J, the gap between germline ends came to 8 bases. The CDR3 sequence is 14 residues long. J is TRBJ1-3 and V is TRBV5-6; D not certain. The origin of this receptor is a man aged 18 to 35 in good health. Sequenced: naive CD4+ T cells sorted from blood. The subset: CD45RA+ positively selected. For the CDR3, the DNA is TGTGCCAGCAGCTTGCGGACCCTTGGAAACACCATATATTTT. It translates to CASSLRTLGNTIYF.